This paragraph reports one T cell receptor beta chain. What it binds is not known. This CDR3 contains 16 residues. CDR1 SGHVS and CDR2 FNYEAQ come from the germline V gene. V lost 5 bases to trimming and J lost 1 base, with 18 bases between them. The data were taken from a study of cytomegalovirus exposure and HLA in healthy donors. Across the study: The same platform as the roughly 670 first-cohort repertoires was used for the 90 to 150 validation repertoires, a later analysis reported. Broader study findings: The study recorded 164 TCR beta chains that were cytomegalovirus-associated. A subsequent analysis found that TCR clusters from the first cohort also tended to co-occur in the 90 to 150 validation repertoires, with roughly 95% of cluster scores above 0.

Data came from immunoSEQ multiplex PCR; TCRdb stores just in-frame clones and leaves some out. The sample records 150,000 to 200,000 clones, roughly 83% being singletons. The rearrangement joins TRBV7-6 to TRBJ2-7, with D perhaps matching TRBD2 (6 bases). Sequencing was carried out using PBMCs. The clonotype comes from a woman aged 18-29 years in good health and CMV-seronegative. CDR3 region: CASSANGGVGSYEQYF. The CDR3 DNA follows: TGTGCCAGCAGCGCCAACGGGGGAGTCGGGTCCTACGAGCAGTACTTC.